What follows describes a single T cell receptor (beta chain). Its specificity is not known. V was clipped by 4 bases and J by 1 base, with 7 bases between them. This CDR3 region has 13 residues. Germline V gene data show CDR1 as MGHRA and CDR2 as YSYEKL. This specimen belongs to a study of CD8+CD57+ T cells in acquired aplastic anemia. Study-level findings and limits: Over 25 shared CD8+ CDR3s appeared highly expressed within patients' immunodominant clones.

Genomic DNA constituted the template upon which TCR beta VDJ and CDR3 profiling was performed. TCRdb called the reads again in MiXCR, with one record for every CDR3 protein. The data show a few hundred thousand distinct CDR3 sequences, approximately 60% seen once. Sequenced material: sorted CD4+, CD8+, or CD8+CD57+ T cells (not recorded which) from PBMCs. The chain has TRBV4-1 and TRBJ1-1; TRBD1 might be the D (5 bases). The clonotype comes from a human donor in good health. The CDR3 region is CASSRQTNTEAFF. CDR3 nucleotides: TGCGCCAGCAGCCGACAGACGAACACTGAAGCTTTCTTT.